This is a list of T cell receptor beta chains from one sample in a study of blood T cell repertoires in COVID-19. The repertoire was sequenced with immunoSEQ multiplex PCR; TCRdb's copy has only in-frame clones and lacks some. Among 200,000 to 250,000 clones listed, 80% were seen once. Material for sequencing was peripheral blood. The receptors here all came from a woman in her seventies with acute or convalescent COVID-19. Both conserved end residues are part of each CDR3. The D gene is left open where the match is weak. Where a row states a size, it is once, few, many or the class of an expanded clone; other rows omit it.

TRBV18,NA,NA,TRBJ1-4,TGTGCCAGCTCACCAGGTACGAGGGAAGAAAAACTGTTTTTT,CASSPGTREEKLFF
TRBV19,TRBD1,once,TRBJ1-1,TGTGCCAGTAGTGTCACCGGACAGGAAAACACTGAAGCTTTCTTT,CASSVTGQENTEAFF
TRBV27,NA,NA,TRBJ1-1,TGTGCCAGCAGTTTTCACAGGGTGAACACTGAAGCTTTCTTT,CASSFHRVNTEAFF
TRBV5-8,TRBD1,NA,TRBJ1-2,TGTGCCAGCAGCTTCCCCGGGACAGGGGGAAACTATGGCTACACCTTC,CASSFPGTGGNYGYTF
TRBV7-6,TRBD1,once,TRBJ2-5,TGTGCCAGCAGCCGGACAGGGGGGGAGACCCAGTACTTC,CASSRTGGETQYF
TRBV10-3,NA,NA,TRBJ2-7,TGTGCCATAACAACAGGGAACAACGAGCAGTACTTC,CAITTGNNEQYF
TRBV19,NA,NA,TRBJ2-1,TGTGCCAGTAGTGCACAGGAGAGCTCCTACAATGAGCAGTTCTTC,CASSAQESSYNEQFF
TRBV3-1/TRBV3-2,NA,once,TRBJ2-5,TGTGCCAGCAGCCTGGACACGAGGGGGGAGACCCAGTACTTC,CASSLDTRGETQYF
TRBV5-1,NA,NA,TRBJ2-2,TGCGCCAGCAGAACTACGGACTCGAACACCGGGGAGCTGTTTTTT,CASRTTDSNTGELFF
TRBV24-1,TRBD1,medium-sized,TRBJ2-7,TGTGCCACCAGTGACCCTGGACAGGGGCGGTACGAGCAGTACTTC,CATSDPGQGRYEQYF
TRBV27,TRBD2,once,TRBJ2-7,TGTGCCAGCCCGACTTTCGGGACTAGTTCACCCGAGCAGTACTTC,CASPTFGTSSPEQYF
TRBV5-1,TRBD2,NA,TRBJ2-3,TGCGCCAGCAGCACCGGACTAGCGGGAGTTACAGATACGCAGTATTTT,CASSTGLAGVTDTQYF
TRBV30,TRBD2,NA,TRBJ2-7,TGTGCCTGGAGTGGTCTGGGAGGGAGATACGAGCAGTACTTC,CAWSGLGGRYEQYF
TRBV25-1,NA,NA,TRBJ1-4,TGTGCCAGCAGTGCAGGGGTTGCAACTAATGAAAAACTGTTTTTT,CASSAGVATNEKLFF
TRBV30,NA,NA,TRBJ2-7,TGTGCCTGGAGTGCCACAGGCATCCTCCAGTACTTC,CAWSATGILQYF
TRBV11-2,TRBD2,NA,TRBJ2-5,TGTGCCAGCAGCTTAACTAGCGGGAGCCCAGAGACCCAGTACTTC,CASSLTSGSPETQYF
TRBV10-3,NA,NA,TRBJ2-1,TGTGCCATCAGTGGGGGCTGGCGGCTCTCCTACAATGAGCAGTTCTTC,CAISGGWRLSYNEQFF
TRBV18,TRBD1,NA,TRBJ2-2,TGTGCCAGCTCCCAAGGACAGGGGTACACCGGGGAGCTGTTTTTT,CASSQGQGYTGELFF
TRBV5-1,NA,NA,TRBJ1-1,TGCGCCAGCAGCTTGGTGGTTGAGGGCCTTGAAGCTTTCTTT,CASSLVVEGLEAFF
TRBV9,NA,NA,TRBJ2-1,TGTGCCAGCAGCCCACGCTCCGACGGACTCTCCTACAATGAGCAGTTCTTC,CASSPRSDGLSYNEQFF
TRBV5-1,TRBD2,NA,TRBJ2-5,TGCGCCAGCAGCCCCCGGACTAGCGGGGGGGAGACCCAGTACTTC,CASSPRTSGGETQYF
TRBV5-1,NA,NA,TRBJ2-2,TGCGCCAGCAGTCCCGGGGCGAACACCGGGGAGCTGTTTTTT,CASSPGANTGELFF
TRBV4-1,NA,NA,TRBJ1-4,TGCGCCAGCAGCCACGCTGGGGGGAGGGCAGGGACCCTCCCAACTAATGAAAAACTGTTTTTT,CASSHAGGRAGTLPTNEKLFF
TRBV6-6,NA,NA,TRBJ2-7,TGTGCCAGCAAGCGTGGTGGCGGAAGCTCCTACGAGCAGTACTTC,CASKRGGGSSYEQYF
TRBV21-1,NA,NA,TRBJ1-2,TGTGCCAGCAGCAAAGAGGTTAAGGGACATAAGAATGGCTACACCTTC,CASSKEVKGHKNGYTF
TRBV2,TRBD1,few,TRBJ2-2,TGTGCCAGCAGTCTACTCGGACAGGATGGGGAGCTGTTTTTT,CASSLLGQDGELFF
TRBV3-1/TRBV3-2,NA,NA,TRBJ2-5,TGTGCCAGCAGCCCGACAGGACAAGAGACCCAGTACTTC,CASSPTGQETQYF
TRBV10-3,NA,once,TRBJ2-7,TGTGCCATCAGTGAGGGGCAAGGCAGATCACTGGGGCAGTACTTC,CAISEGQGRSLGQYF
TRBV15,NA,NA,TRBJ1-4,TGTGCCACCAGCAGAGATTTAGTCCAACGCGCGGGTTCAGATGAAAAACTGTTTTTT,CATSRDLVQRAGSDEKLFF
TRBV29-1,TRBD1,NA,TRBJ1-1,TGCAGCGCGGTAACAGGGGACACTGAAGCTTTCTTT,CSAVTGDTEAFF
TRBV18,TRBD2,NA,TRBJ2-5,TGTGCCAGCTCACCACCCTCGGGAGGCCCAAAGGAGACCCAGTACTTC,CASSPPSGGPKETQYF
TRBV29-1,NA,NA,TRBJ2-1,TGCAGCGTTGACCCGGGGTCCTACAATGAGCAGTTCTTC,CSVDPGSYNEQFF
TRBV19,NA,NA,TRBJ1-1,TGTGCCAGTACGTGGCAGATCAACACTGAAGCTTTCTTT,CASTWQINTEAFF
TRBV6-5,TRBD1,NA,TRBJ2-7,TGTGCCAGCAGTTGGGACAGACGAGAGCAGTACTTC,CASSWDRREQYF
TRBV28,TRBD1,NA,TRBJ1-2,TGTGCCAGCAGTTCCATCAGGGGGCCCGGGCTTAGGTATGGCTACACCTTC,CASSSIRGPGLRYGYTF